The clone carrying this T cell receptor beta chain was detected only once. This sample is part of a study of blood T cell repertoires in COVID-19. The CDR3 covers 15 residues. V was pared by 3 bases and J by 3 bases, with 12 bases between. Germline lookup yields CDR1 LNHDA and CDR2 SQIVND (reference sequence). TCRdb keeps only in-frame clones here, not all; method: immunoSEQ multiplex PCR. This sample has approximately 150,000 clones, with about 90% found just once. Participants' reported clinical history set cohort assignment. A PCR-confirmed or clinician-diagnosed COVID-19 case had contacted exposed participants within 2 weeks of entry.

The TCR originated in a middle-aged woman who had been exposed to COVID-19. V is TRBV19 and J is TRBJ2-4; D gene uncertain. Source material: PBMCs or T cells enriched from blood (not recorded which). The chain's CDR3 is CASSIMGSFKNIQYF. CDR3 nucleotide sequence: TGTGCCAGTAGTATTATGGGCAGTTTCAAAAACATTCAGTACTTC. Drawing the rest from reference TRBV19 and TRBJ2-4, the complete variable domain is DGGITQSPKYLFRKEGQNVTLSCEQNLNHDAMYWYRQDPGQGLRLIYYSQIVNDFQKGDIAEGYSVSREKKESFPLTVTSAQKNPTAFYLCASSIMGSFKNIQYFGAGTRLSVL.